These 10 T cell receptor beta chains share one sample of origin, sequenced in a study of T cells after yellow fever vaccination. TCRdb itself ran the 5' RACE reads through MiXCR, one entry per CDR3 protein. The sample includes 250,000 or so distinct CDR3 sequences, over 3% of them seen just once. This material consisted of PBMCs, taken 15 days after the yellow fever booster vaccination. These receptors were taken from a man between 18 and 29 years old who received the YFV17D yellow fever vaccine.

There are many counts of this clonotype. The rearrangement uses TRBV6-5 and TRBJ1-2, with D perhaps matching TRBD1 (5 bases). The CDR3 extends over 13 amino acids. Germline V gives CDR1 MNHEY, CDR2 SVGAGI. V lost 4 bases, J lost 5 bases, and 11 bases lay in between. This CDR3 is CASSFTGFYGYTF. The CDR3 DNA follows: TGTGCCAGCAGTTTTACAGGTTTTTATGGCTACACCTTC.

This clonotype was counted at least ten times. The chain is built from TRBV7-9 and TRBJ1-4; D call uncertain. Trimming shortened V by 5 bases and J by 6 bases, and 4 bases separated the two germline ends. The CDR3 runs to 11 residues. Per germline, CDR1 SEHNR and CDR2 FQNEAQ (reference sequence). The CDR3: CASSTHEKLFF. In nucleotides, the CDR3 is TGTGCCAGCAGCACCCATGAAAAACTGTTTTTT.

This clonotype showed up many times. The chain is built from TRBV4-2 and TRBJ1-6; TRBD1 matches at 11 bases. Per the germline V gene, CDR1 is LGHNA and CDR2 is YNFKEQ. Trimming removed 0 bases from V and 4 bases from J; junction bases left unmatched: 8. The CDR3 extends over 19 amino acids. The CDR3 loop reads CASSQEGPGTGGYNSPLHF. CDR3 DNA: TGTGCCAGCAGCCAAGAGGGTCCCGGGACAGGGGGATATAATTCACCCCTCCACTTT.

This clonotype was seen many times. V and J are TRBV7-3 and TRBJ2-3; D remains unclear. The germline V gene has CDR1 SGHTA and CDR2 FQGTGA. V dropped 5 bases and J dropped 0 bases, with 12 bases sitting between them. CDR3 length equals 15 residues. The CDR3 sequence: CASSPLPVSTDTQYF. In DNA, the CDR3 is TGTGCCAGCAGCCCTCTGCCGGTGAGCACAGATACGCAGTATTTT.

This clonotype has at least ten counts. The CDR3 coding sequence is TGCGCCAGCAGCTTGGGGCTAAACACCGGGGAGCTGTTTTTT. Residues: CASSLGLNTGELFF. The chain has TRBV5-1 and TRBJ2-2; D remains unclear. Trimming stripped 0 bases from V and 2 bases from J, with 5 bases between. This CDR3 spans 14 amino acids. CDR1 is SGHRS, CDR2 YFSETQ, per germline.

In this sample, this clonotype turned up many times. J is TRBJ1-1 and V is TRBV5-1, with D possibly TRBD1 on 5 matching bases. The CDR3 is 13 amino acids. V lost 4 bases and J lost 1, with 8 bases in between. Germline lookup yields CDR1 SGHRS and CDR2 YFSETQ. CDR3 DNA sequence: TGCGCCAGCAGCAGGGGACGGAACACTGAAGCTTTCTTT. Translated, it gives CASSRGRNTEAFF. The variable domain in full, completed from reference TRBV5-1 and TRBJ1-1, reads KAGVTQTPRYLIKTRGQQVTLSCSPISGHRSVSWYQQTPGQGLQFLFEYFSETQRNKGNFPGRFSGRQFSNSRSEMNVSTLELGDSALYLCASSRGRNTEAFFGQGTRLTVV.

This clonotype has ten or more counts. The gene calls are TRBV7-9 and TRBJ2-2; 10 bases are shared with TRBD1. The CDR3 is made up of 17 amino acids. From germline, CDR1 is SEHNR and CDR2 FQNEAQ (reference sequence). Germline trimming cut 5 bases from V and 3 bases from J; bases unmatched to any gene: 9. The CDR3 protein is CASSTDPGTGDTGELFF. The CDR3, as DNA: TGTGCCAGCAGCACAGATCCCGGGACAGGGGACACCGGGGAGCTGTTTTTT.

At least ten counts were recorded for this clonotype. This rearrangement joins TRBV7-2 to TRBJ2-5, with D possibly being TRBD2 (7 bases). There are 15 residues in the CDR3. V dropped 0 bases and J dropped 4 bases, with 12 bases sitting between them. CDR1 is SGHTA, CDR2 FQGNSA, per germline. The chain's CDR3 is CASSLAGGPVETQYF. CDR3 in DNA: TGTGCCAGCAGCTTAGCGGGGGGGCCTGTAGAGACCCAGTACTTC.

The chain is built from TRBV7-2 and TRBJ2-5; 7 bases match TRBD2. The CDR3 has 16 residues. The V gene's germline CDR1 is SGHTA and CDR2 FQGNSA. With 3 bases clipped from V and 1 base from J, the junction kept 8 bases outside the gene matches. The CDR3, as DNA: TGTGCCAGCAGCTTTCAGAAGCGGGACCCCCAAGAGACCCAGTACTTC. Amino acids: CASSFQKRDPQETQYF.

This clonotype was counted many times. CDR3 nucleotides: TGTGCCAGCACCAATGGGGGACAGGGAACCGGGGAGCTGTTTTTT. Translating gives CASTNGGQGTGELFF. The chain is built from TRBV28 and TRBJ2-2, with TRBD1 matching 9 bases. In germline, CDR1 is MDHEN, CDR2 SYDVKM. V trimming: 7 bases; J trimming: 5 bases; junction bases outside the gene matches: 8. The CDR3 runs to 15 residues.